A selection of T cell receptor beta chains follows, all from one sample in a study of blood T cells in healthy people across ages. TCRdb re-derived calls from the 5' RACE reads in MiXCR, one entry per CDR3 protein. In the table there are 750,000 to 950,000 distinct CDR3 sequences, 53% of which are singletons. The specimen was blood. The receptor set was obtained from a man of 80 years or more in good health. Both conserved end residues are part of each CDR3. The order of the fields is D gene, V gene, J gene, clone size, CDR3 protein, CDR3 DNA. The D gene is left open where the match is weak. Not all rows give a size; the values are once, few, many and, for expanded clones, a class.

D gene: TRBD1
V gene: TRBV20-1
J gene: TRBJ1-2
clone size: once
CDR3 protein: CSARGGTGTYGYTF
CDR3 DNA: TGCAGTGCTAGGGGAGGGACAGGGACCTATGGCTACACCTTC

D gene: -
V gene: TRBV9
J gene: TRBJ2-1
clone size: -
CDR3 protein: CASSDFGRSYNEQFF
CDR3 DNA: TGTGCCAGCAGCGACTTTGGTAGGTCCTACAATGAGCAGTTCTTC

D gene: TRBD2
V gene: TRBV14
J gene: TRBJ2-7
clone size: -
CDR3 protein: CASSHLLAGAHEQYF
CDR3 DNA: TGTGCCAGCAGCCATTTACTAGCGGGAGCGCACGAGCAGTACTTC

D gene: -
V gene: TRBV18
J gene: TRBJ2-3
clone size: -
CDR3 protein: CASSPGRGRIGAYF
CDR3 DNA: TGTGCCAGCTCACCAGGAAGGGGTAGGATTGGGGCGTATTTT

D gene: TRBD2
V gene: TRBV7-9
J gene: TRBJ2-1
clone size: few
CDR3 protein: CASSVLAGLSGEQFF
CDR3 DNA: TGTGCCAGCAGCGTACTAGCGGGACTATCTGGTGAGCAGTTCTTC

D gene: TRBD1
V gene: TRBV29-1
J gene: TRBJ2-7
clone size: -
CDR3 protein: CSVEGRETGTYEQYF
CDR3 DNA: TGCAGCGTTGAAGGTAGGGAGACAGGGACCTACGAGCAGTACTTC

D gene: TRBD2
V gene: TRBV12-3/TRBV12-4
J gene: TRBJ2-1
clone size: -
CDR3 protein: CASSRGDSYEQFF
CDR3 DNA: TGTGCCTCCAGCCGGGGGGACTCCTACGAGCAGTTCTTC

D gene: -
V gene: TRBV12-3/TRBV12-4
J gene: TRBJ2-1
clone size: few
CDR3 protein: CASSSVGNEQFF
CDR3 DNA: TGTGCCAGCAGCTCTGTTGGAAATGAGCAGTTCTTC

D gene: -
V gene: TRBV3-1
J gene: TRBJ1-1
clone size: -
CDR3 protein: CASSQERGNTEAFF
CDR3 DNA: TGTGCCAGCAGCCAAGAGAGGGGGAACACTGAAGCTTTCTTT

D gene: TRBD2
V gene: TRBV20-1
J gene: TRBJ2-5
clone size: -
CDR3 protein: CSARPGGVGTQYF
CDR3 DNA: TGCAGTGCTAGACCGGGAGGGGTGGGGACCCAGTACTTC

D gene: -
V gene: TRBV6-5
J gene: TRBJ2-2
clone size: -
CDR3 protein: CASSRDQAATGELFF
CDR3 DNA: TGTGCCAGCAGCAGGGACCAGGCGGCCACCGGGGAGCTGTTTTTT

D gene: -
V gene: TRBV24-1
J gene: TRBJ2-1
clone size: -
CDR3 protein: CATSEAGMRTVYNEQFF
CDR3 DNA: TGTGCCACCAGTGAGGCCGGGATGCGGACGGTCTACAATGAGCAGTTCTTC

D gene: -
V gene: TRBV15
J gene: TRBJ2-7
clone size: -
CDR3 protein: CATSRGVSEQYF
CDR3 DNA: TGTGCCACCAGCAGAGGGGTCAGCGAGCAGTACTTC

D gene: TRBD1
V gene: TRBV12-3/TRBV12-4
J gene: TRBJ1-4
clone size: few
CDR3 protein: CASSPGQDSNEKLFF
CDR3 DNA: TGTGCCAGCAGTCCCGGACAGGATTCTAATGAAAAACTGTTTTTT

D gene: -
V gene: TRBV7-2
J gene: TRBJ1-6
clone size: -
CDR3 protein: CASSPQFNSPLHF
CDR3 DNA: TGTGCCAGCAGCCCCCAATTTAATTCACCCCTCCACTTT

D gene: -
V gene: TRBV27
J gene: TRBJ1-5
clone size: -
CDR3 protein: CASSWVVTPDRRRYSNQPQHF
CDR3 DNA: TGTGCCAGCAGTTGGGTTGTGACCCCGGACAGAAGAAGATATAGCAATCAGCCCCAGCATTTT

D gene: TRBD1
V gene: TRBV9
J gene: TRBJ2-7
clone size: few
CDR3 protein: CASSVGPAGGIEQYF
CDR3 DNA: TGTGCCAGCAGCGTAGGGCCCGCAGGGGGCATCGAGCAGTACTTC

D gene: -
V gene: TRBV15
J gene: TRBJ1-1
clone size: -
CDR3 protein: CATSRERGAEAFF
CDR3 DNA: TGTGCCACCAGCCGAGAACGGGGCGCTGAAGCTTTCTTT

D gene: -
V gene: TRBV2
J gene: TRBJ2-7
clone size: -
CDR3 protein: CASSEVARAQYF
CDR3 DNA: TGTGCCAGCAGTGAAGTGGCCAGAGCGCAGTACTTC

D gene: -
V gene: TRBV7-9
J gene: TRBJ2-6
clone size: -
CDR3 protein: CASSRGASTGANVLTF
CDR3 DNA: TGTGCCAGCAGCCGAGGCGCATCTACTGGGGCCAACGTCCTGACTTTC

D gene: -
V gene: TRBV6-2/TRBV6-3
J gene: TRBJ2-3
clone size: -
CDR3 protein: CASRARIPGAGKYAYF
CDR3 DNA: TGTGCCAGCAGAGCCCGGATTCCGGGAGCTGGGAAATACGCGTATTTT

D gene: -
V gene: TRBV10-1
J gene: TRBJ2-2
clone size: -
CDR3 protein: CASSERTANTGELFF
CDR3 DNA: TGCGCCAGCAGTGAACGGACAGCGAACACCGGGGAGCTGTTTTTT

D gene: -
V gene: TRBV7-2
J gene: TRBJ2-1
clone size: few
CDR3 protein: CASSRTRIPYNEQFF
CDR3 DNA: TGTGCCAGCAGCCGTACTAGGATCCCCTACAATGAGCAGTTCTTC

D gene: -
V gene: TRBV6-1
J gene: TRBJ2-5
clone size: -
CDR3 protein: CASSSRTVPETQYF
CDR3 DNA: TGTGCCAGCAGTTCCCGAACTGTTCCAGAGACCCAGTACTTC

D gene: TRBD2
V gene: TRBV29-1
J gene: TRBJ2-1
clone size: few
CDR3 protein: CSVQREPYNEQFF
CDR3 DNA: TGCAGCGTTCAGCGGGAGCCTTACAATGAGCAGTTCTTC

D gene: -
V gene: TRBV20-1
J gene: TRBJ2-7
clone size: once
CDR3 protein: CSARVVTAGEQYF
CDR3 DNA: TGCAGTGCTAGAGTAGTTACCGCCGGCGAGCAGTACTTC

D gene: -
V gene: TRBV29-1
J gene: TRBJ2-3
clone size: -
CDR3 protein: CSVLGITDTQYF
CDR3 DNA: TGCAGCGTTTTGGGTATCACAGATACGCAGTATTTT

D gene: -
V gene: TRBV2
J gene: TRBJ2-3
clone size: -
CDR3 protein: CASREVSGTRDTQYF
CDR3 DNA: TGTGCCAGCAGGGAAGTTAGCGGAACCCGGGATACGCAGTATTTT

D gene: -
V gene: TRBV6-6
J gene: TRBJ2-5
clone size: once
CDR3 protein: CASRGGGGGSETQYF
CDR3 DNA: TGTGCCAGCAGAGGTGGCGGAGGGGGGTCGGAGACCCAGTACTTC

D gene: TRBD2
V gene: TRBV12-3/TRBV12-4
J gene: TRBJ2-7
clone size: -
CDR3 protein: CASSLGGSTHEQYF
CDR3 DNA: TGTGCCAGCAGTTTAGGCGGGAGCACCCACGAGCAGTACTTC

D gene: -
V gene: TRBV20-1
J gene: TRBJ2-3
clone size: -
CDR3 protein: CSARDPGLVLRDRYAYF
CDR3 DNA: TGCAGTGCTAGAGACCCGGGACTAGTTTTGCGGGACAGATACGCGTATTTT

D gene: -
V gene: TRBV14
J gene: TRBJ1-1
clone size: -
CDR3 protein: CASSQLLQWNTEAFF
CDR3 DNA: TGTGCCAGCAGCCAGTTACTACAGTGGAACACTGAAGCTTTCTTT

D gene: TRBD1
V gene: TRBV6-1
J gene: TRBJ1-2
clone size: -
CDR3 protein: CASSRTAGTGAQANYGYTF
CDR3 DNA: TGTGCCAGCAGCCGAACCGCGGGGACAGGGGCCCAAGCTAACTATGGCTACACCTTC

D gene: TRBD2
V gene: TRBV29-1
J gene: TRBJ2-1
clone size: -
CDR3 protein: CSVGGRAHNEQFF
CDR3 DNA: TGCAGCGTTGGCGGGAGAGCCCACAATGAGCAGTTCTTC

D gene: TRBD2
V gene: TRBV27
J gene: TRBJ2-1
clone size: -
CDR3 protein: CASSPGTSGGSYNEQFF
CDR3 DNA: TGTGCCAGCAGTCCAGGGACTAGCGGTGGCTCCTACAATGAGCAGTTCTTC

D gene: -
V gene: TRBV20-1
J gene: TRBJ2-6
clone size: few
CDR3 protein: CSARDRQGGSSGANVLTF
CDR3 DNA: TGCAGTGCTAGAGATCGGCAAGGGGGGAGCTCTGGGGCCAACGTCCTGACTTTC

D gene: -
V gene: TRBV29-1
J gene: TRBJ2-1
clone size: few
CDR3 protein: CSVLGLRDEQFF
CDR3 DNA: TGCAGCGTCCTCGGGCTAAGGGATGAGCAGTTCTTC

D gene: -
V gene: TRBV20-1
J gene: TRBJ1-2
clone size: -
CDR3 protein: CSARDRHRDKGYTF
CDR3 DNA: TGCAGTGCTAGAGACCGCCACAGGGATAAAGGCTACACCTTC

D gene: TRBD1
V gene: TRBV27
J gene: TRBJ2-7
clone size: -
CDR3 protein: CASSLRQGPSYEQYF
CDR3 DNA: TGTGCCAGCAGTCTCCGACAGGGACCCTCCTACGAGCAGTACTTC

D gene: TRBD2
V gene: TRBV12-3/TRBV12-4
J gene: TRBJ2-7
clone size: -
CDR3 protein: CASTVGGVGYEQYF
CDR3 DNA: TGTGCCAGCACCGTGGGGGGGGTCGGCTACGAGCAGTACTTC

D gene: TRBD2
V gene: TRBV3-1
J gene: TRBJ2-1
clone size: -
CDR3 protein: CASSQEMREGAFF
CDR3 DNA: TGTGCCAGCAGCCAAGAAATGCGGGAGGGGGCGTTCTTC

D gene: -
V gene: TRBV5-4
J gene: TRBJ2-3
clone size: few
CDR3 protein: CASSLPGRRDRDTQYF
CDR3 DNA: TGTGCCAGCAGCTTGCCGGGAAGGCGGGATCGTGATACGCAGTATTTT

D gene: -
V gene: TRBV29-1
J gene: TRBJ2-4
clone size: -
CDR3 protein: CSVHVAESPLSKSIQYF
CDR3 DNA: TGCAGCGTCCACGTGGCAGAATCTCCTCTCTCCAAAAGCATTCAGTACTTC

D gene: -
V gene: TRBV7-9
J gene: TRBJ1-2
clone size: -
CDR3 protein: CASSNRSSEGYTF
CDR3 DNA: TGTGCCAGCAGCAACCGCTCCTCCGAAGGCTACACCTTC

D gene: TRBD2
V gene: TRBV20-1
J gene: TRBJ2-7
clone size: -
CDR3 protein: CSARGGAGVYEQYF
CDR3 DNA: TGCAGTGCTAGAGGCGGAGCGGGAGTGTACGAGCAGTACTTC

D gene: -
V gene: TRBV7-3
J gene: TRBJ2-1
clone size: -
CDR3 protein: CASSSEPIRDEQFF
CDR3 DNA: TGTGCCAGCAGCTCCGAACCGATACGGGATGAGCAGTTCTTC

D gene: -
V gene: TRBV24-1
J gene: TRBJ2-5
clone size: -
CDR3 protein: CATSVVGQETQYF
CDR3 DNA: TGTGCCACCAGTGTCGTCGGACAAGAGACCCAGTACTTC

D gene: -
V gene: TRBV10-3
J gene: TRBJ2-7
clone size: few
CDR3 protein: CAISETRVTPLREQYF
CDR3 DNA: TGTGCCATCAGTGAGACACGGGTCACACCCCTTCGCGAGCAGTACTTC

D gene: -
V gene: TRBV4-2
J gene: TRBJ1-5
clone size: -
CDR3 protein: CASSQEGALNQPQHF
CDR3 DNA: TGTGCCAGCAGCCAAGAGGGGGCGCTCAATCAGCCCCAGCATTTT

D gene: TRBD1
V gene: TRBV5-1
J gene: TRBJ2-7
clone size: -
CDR3 protein: CASSSLPGQLSYNEQYF
CDR3 DNA: TGCGCCAGCAGCTCATTACCGGGACAGCTTTCCTACAATGAGCAGTACTTC

D gene: -
V gene: TRBV4-2
J gene: TRBJ2-7
clone size: few
CDR3 protein: CASSQDPGTFTYEQYF
CDR3 DNA: TGTGCCAGCAGCCAAGACCCCGGGACATTCACCTACGAGCAGTACTTC

D gene: TRBD1
V gene: TRBV20-1
J gene: TRBJ2-7
clone size: few
CDR3 protein: CSITGTGVEQYF
CDR3 DNA: TGCAGTATTACCGGGACAGGGGTCGAGCAGTACTTC

D gene: -
V gene: TRBV6-5
J gene: TRBJ2-1
clone size: -
CDR3 protein: CASRRTLNEQFF
CDR3 DNA: TGTGCCAGCAGGAGGACCCTCAATGAGCAGTTCTTC

D gene: -
V gene: TRBV6-5
J gene: TRBJ2-7
clone size: few
CDR3 protein: CASSYGPGSDTGRYEQYF
CDR3 DNA: TGTGCCAGCAGTTACGGCCCAGGGAGCGATACGGGCCGATACGAGCAGTACTTC

D gene: TRBD2
V gene: TRBV4-1
J gene: TRBJ2-5
clone size: once
CDR3 protein: CASSTRTSDRQETQYF
CDR3 DNA: TGCGCCAGCAGCACTCGTACTAGCGATAGACAAGAGACCCAGTACTTC

D gene: TRBD1
V gene: TRBV5-1
J gene: TRBJ2-1
clone size: few
CDR3 protein: CASTRDRVYNEQFF
CDR3 DNA: TGCGCCAGCACTAGGGACAGGGTATACAATGAGCAGTTCTTC

D gene: TRBD2
V gene: TRBV29-1
J gene: TRBJ2-1
clone size: -
CDR3 protein: CSAALRLAGGPFF
CDR3 DNA: TGCAGCGCCGCACTCCGGCTAGCGGGAGGGCCGTTCTTC

D gene: TRBD2
V gene: TRBV29-1
J gene: TRBJ2-7
clone size: few
CDR3 protein: CSVVEREGKGGEQYF
CDR3 DNA: TGCAGCGTTGTAGAGCGGGAGGGGAAGGGTGGCGAGCAGTACTTC

D gene: TRBD2
V gene: TRBV20-1
J gene: TRBJ2-1
clone size: -
CDR3 protein: CSARVQREAYNEQFF
CDR3 DNA: TGCAGTGCTAGAGTGCAGCGGGAGGCGTACAATGAGCAGTTCTTC

D gene: -
V gene: TRBV20-1
J gene: TRBJ1-5
clone size: -
CDR3 protein: CSARDEGHPGNQPQHF
CDR3 DNA: TGCAGTGCTAGAGACGAGGGGCACCCAGGCAATCAGCCCCAGCATTTT